These T cell receptor beta chains were read from a single sample in a study of post-analysis software for immune sequencing data. Each CDR3 protein is one row after TCRdb ran MiXCR on the PCR reads. The sample lists about 770,000 distinct CDR3 sequences, about half seen once, with 4% to 5% in the top ten. Sequencing input: blood. These receptors were collected from a girl between 10 and 17 years old with multiple sclerosis. Each CDR3 is given with its conserved first and last residue. The D gene is left open where the match is weak. Size values are once, few and many counts, or a class for expanded clones, and some rows have none.

clone_size,j_call,v_call,d_call,cdr3_aa,cdr3_nt
once,TRBJ2-5,TRBV12-3/TRBV12-4,TRBD2,CASSDEPGLAGGQETQYF,TGTGCCAGCTCCGATGAACCGGGACTAGCGGGAGGACAAGAGACCCAGTACTTC
-,TRBJ2-5,TRBV10-3,-,CAISEAERETQYF,TGTGCCATCAGTGAGGCAGAGAGGGAGACCCAGTACTTC
few,TRBJ2-1,TRBV2,-,CASNGHDGYNEQFF,TGTGCCAGCAACGGTCACGACGGCTACAATGAGCAGTTCTTC
few,TRBJ2-1,TRBV7-2,-,CASSLFVSGNEQFF,TGTGCCAGCAGCTTATTTGTCAGCGGCAATGAGCAGTTCTTC
-,TRBJ2-7,TRBV20-1,-,CSASEIRHSYEQYF,TGCAGTGCTTCAGAGATAAGGCACTCCTACGAGCAGTACTTC
few,TRBJ2-5,TRBV12-3/TRBV12-4,-,CASSPGRNSLKETQYF,TGTGCCAGCAGCCCGGGGCGGAATTCCCTAAAGGAGACCCAGTACTTC
-,TRBJ2-3,TRBV14,TRBD2,CASSQVATAGGDTDTQYF,TGTGCCAGCAGCCAAGTGGCCACCGCGGGAGGAGACACAGATACGCAGTATTTT
-,TRBJ2-7,TRBV27,TRBD1,CASSLQGDPYEQYF,TGTGCCAGCAGTTTACAGGGGGACCCCTACGAGCAGTACTTC
few,TRBJ2-7,TRBV5-1,-,CASSLTSADRAYEQYF,TGCGCCAGCAGCTTGACTAGTGCTGATCGGGCCTACGAGCAGTACTTC
few,TRBJ2-4,TRBV7-2,-,CASSPESKNIQYF,TGTGCCAGCAGCCCAGAGTCGAAAAACATTCAGTACTTC
-,TRBJ2-1,TRBV5-4,-,CASSLATSNEQFF,TGTGCCAGCAGCTTGGCCACCTCGAATGAGCAGTTCTTC
few,TRBJ1-1,TRBV27,-,CASSKPGRNTEAFF,TGTGCCAGCAGTAAACCCGGCAGAAACACTGAAGCTTTCTTT
few,TRBJ2-1,TRBV11-3,-,CASSLETQYNEQFF,TGTGCCAGCAGCTTAGAGACTCAATACAATGAGCAGTTCTTC
-,TRBJ2-5,TRBV12-3/TRBV12-4,TRBD2,CASSPGLAGSETQYF,TGTGCCAGCAGTCCCGGACTAGCGGGATCGGAGACCCAGTACTTC
-,TRBJ2-7,TRBV7-2,-,CASSRRGGDEQYF,TGTGCCAGCAGCCGGCGGGGTGGCGACGAGCAGTACTTC
-,TRBJ2-3,TRBV20-1,TRBD2,CSARPGLLAGDITDTQYF,TGCAGTGCTAGGCCCGGGCTCCTAGCGGGAGACATCACAGATACGCAGTATTTT
-,TRBJ2-2,TRBV29-1,TRBD2,CSAEGPSGNTGELFF,TGCAGCGCTGAAGGGCCTAGCGGTAACACCGGGGAGCTGTTTTTT
-,TRBJ2-1,TRBV24-1,TRBD1,CATSDWTGGGNEQFF,TGTGCCACCAGTGACTGGACAGGGGGCGGCAATGAGCAGTTCTTC
-,TRBJ2-6,TRBV20-1,-,CSARDLRVDGANVLTF,TGCAGTGCTAGAGATCTCAGGGTGGACGGGGCCAACGTCCTGACTTTC
few,TRBJ2-5,TRBV27,-,CASSFGTSQETQYF,TGTGCCAGCAGTTTCGGGACATCGCAAGAGACCCAGTACTTC
few,TRBJ2-1,TRBV29-1,TRBD1,CSVDSRDRNYNEQFF,TGCAGCGTAGACAGCCGGGACAGGAACTACAATGAGCAGTTCTTC
once,TRBJ2-4,TRBV18,-,CASSSASGRNIQYF,TGTGCCAGCTCATCGGCCTCGGGAAGAAACATTCAGTACTTC
-,TRBJ2-7,TRBV7-9,-,CASSLEWSEQYF,TGTGCCAGCAGCTTGGAGTGGAGCGAGCAGTACTTC
-,TRBJ2-5,TRBV3-1,TRBD2,CASSPLAGVQETQYF,TGTGCCAGCAGCCCGCTGGCGGGGGTCCAAGAGACCCAGTACTTC
many,TRBJ2-3,TRBV3-1,TRBD2,CASSRLAGATDTQYF,TGTGCCAGCAGCCGACTAGCGGGAGCCACAGATACGCAGTATTTT
-,TRBJ2-3,TRBV7-8,TRBD2,CASSQWTSGLTDTQYF,TGTGCCAGCAGCCAATGGACTAGCGGCCTCACAGATACGCAGTATTTT
few,TRBJ2-7,TRBV7-2,TRBD2,CASSPASGRRFLGYEQYF,TGTGCCAGCAGCCCAGCGAGCGGGAGAAGGTTTCTTGGGTACGAGCAGTACTTC
-,TRBJ2-7,TRBV7-9,-,CASSFGLIGDEQYF,TGTGCCAGCAGCTTTGGACTAATTGGGGACGAGCAGTACTTC
-,TRBJ2-2,TRBV27,-,CASSFGPTGELFF,TGTGCCAGCAGTTTCGGCCCCACCGGGGAGCTGTTTTTT
few,TRBJ1-1,TRBV20-1,TRBD1,CSALGGGQGLLGTEAFF,TGCAGTGCTCTAGGAGGGGGACAGGGCCTTTTGGGCACTGAAGCTTTCTTT
-,TRBJ1-4,TRBV21-1,-,CASSKGKDRVDNEKLFF,TGTGCCAGCAGCAAGGGTAAAGACAGGGTAGACAATGAAAAACTGTTTTTT
few,TRBJ2-5,TRBV12-5,TRBD2,CASGTLAEQETQYF,TGTGCTAGTGGGACCCTAGCGGAGCAAGAGACCCAGTACTTC
-,TRBJ1-2,TRBV29-1,-,CSVGLRLANYGYTF,TGCAGCGTTGGCCTCAGGCTAGCTAACTATGGCTACACCTTC
few,TRBJ2-1,TRBV23-1,TRBD2,CASSPPGLAGADEQFF,TGCGCCAGCAGTCCTCCCGGACTAGCGGGAGCGGATGAGCAGTTCTTC
few,TRBJ2-1,TRBV20-1,-,CSARDPQGGSYNEQFF,TGCAGTGCTAGAGACCCACAGGGTGGATCCTACAATGAGCAGTTCTTC
few,TRBJ2-1,TRBV20-1,-,CSARDQSLGGGAVQFF,TGCAGTGCTAGAGATCAATCGTTGGGAGGCGGCGCTGTGCAGTTCTTC
-,TRBJ2-7,TRBV9,-,CASSVGDITYEQYF,TGTGCCAGCAGCGTCGGGGACATAACCTACGAGCAGTACTTC
few,TRBJ2-1,TRBV5-6,-,CASSFGFGGSNNEQFF,TGTGCCAGCAGCTTCGGTTTCGGGGGATCAAACAATGAGCAGTTCTTC
-,TRBJ2-7,TRBV18,-,CASSHNWGYEQYF,TGTGCCAGCTCCCATAACTGGGGCTACGAGCAGTACTTC
-,TRBJ1-4,TRBV4-3,-,CASSQDNRQGGATNEKLFF,TGCGCCAGCAGCCAAGATAATCGGCAGGGTGGGGCAACTAATGAAAAACTGTTTTTT
-,TRBJ2-7,TRBV20-1,TRBD2,CSATLAFSYEQYF,TGCAGTGCTACACTAGCGTTCTCCTACGAGCAGTACTTC
-,TRBJ1-1,TRBV29-1,-,CIGGEYTEAFF,TGCATCGGTGGAGAATACACTGAAGCTTTCTTT
few,TRBJ2-1,TRBV5-1,TRBD2,CASSPVAGDYNEQFF,TGCGCCAGCAGCCCCGTAGCGGGAGACTACAATGAGCAGTTCTTC
-,TRBJ2-1,TRBV6-4,TRBD2,CASRRVAGQYNEQFF,TGTGCCAGCAGACGCGTAGCGGGACAATATAATGAGCAGTTCTTC
-,TRBJ2-5,TRBV5-1,-,CASSFRGAARETQYF,TGCGCCAGCAGCTTTCGTGGGGCCGCTCGGGAGACCCAGTACTTC
-,TRBJ1-5,TRBV2,-,CATSLTGPRVMPQHF,TGTGCCACCTCTTTGACAGGTCCTCGAGTCATGCCCCAGCATTTT
few,TRBJ2-7,TRBV7-2,-,CASSLAVGSSYEQYF,TGTGCCAGCAGCTTAGCCGTCGGGAGCTCCTACGAGCAGTACTTC
few,TRBJ2-7,TRBV3-1,TRBD2,CASSQDLVRESNEQYF,TGTGCCAGCAGCCAAGATCTTGTGCGGGAGAGCAATGAGCAGTACTTC
-,TRBJ2-1,TRBV10-3,-,CASSSTGAPTKYNEQFF,TGTGCCAGCAGCTCCACGGGGGCCCCTACGAAATACAATGAGCAGTTCTTC
-,TRBJ2-1,TRBV6-5,-,CASSYFTTGSYNEQFF,TGTGCCAGCAGTTACTTTACGACCGGCTCCTACAATGAGCAGTTCTTC
few,TRBJ2-1,TRBV20-1,-,CSANLGSSYNEQFF,TGCAGTGCCAACCTGGGAAGCTCCTACAATGAGCAGTTCTTC